This T cell receptor (beta chain) was recorded in a study of cytomegalovirus exposure and HLA in healthy donors. General study points: Using a false discovery rate of 0.05, a later analysis showed that around 16,000 TCR beta sequences were associated with HLA alleles. According to reports, the classifier identified cytomegalovirus status with high specificity and sensitivity.

Worth noting for this clone: Its antigen is still unknown.

13 Jbeta primers and 60 Vbeta primers were used for the PCR. TCRdb keeps only in-frame clones here, not all; method: immunoSEQ multiplex PCR. The sample has 110,000 or so clones, 74% seen once. The CDR3 loop spans 15 amino acids. Germline V gene sequence: CDR1 SGHAT, CDR2 FQNNGV. V lost 5 bases and J lost 3; bases outside the gene matches: 7. The source material was PBMCs. This clonotype was obtained from a human donor in good health. J is TRBJ2-1 and V is TRBV11-2; TRBD2 aligns across 7 bases. The CDR3 loop is CASSPGAGNYNEQFF. DNA of the CDR3: TGTGCCAGCAGCCCGGGAGCGGGGAACTACAATGAGCAGTTCTTC.